This T cell receptor beta chain emerged from a study of follicular helper T cells after annual influenza vaccination. Study-level results: ICOS+CD38+ cTfh clonality tracked population frequency, and its change tracked circulating plasmablast change. Yearly vaccinations repeatedly recalled conserved clonotypes in ICOS+CD38+ cTfh.

TCRB was sequenced at Survey level resolution. Only in-frame clones appear in the TCRdb table, and some are missing; sequencing was by immunoSEQ multiplex PCR. The profile covers roughly 2,600 clones, with approximately 80% appearing a single time and 3.7% taken by the ten largest. Germline assignment: CDR1 MRHNA and CDR2 SNTAGT. This CDR3 spans 15 amino acids. The V gene end was trimmed by 5 bases and the J gene end by 8 bases; junction bases not matched to a gene: 8. Time point of the sample: 2015-2016 season, pre-vaccination. Sorted cTfh were non-naive CD4+CXCR5+PD-1+, either ICOS+CD38+ or ICOS-CD38-. Worth noting for this clone: Antigen specificity is unknown.

The sample here was CXCR5+ CD38- circulating T follicular helper cells from blood, taken on the day of influenza vaccination. Sample subset: circulating Tfh, non-naive CD4+CXCR5+PD-1+ (ICOS+CD38+ or ICOS-CD38-). The sequence was collected from an adult who received the influenza vaccine. The chain is built from TRBV6-4 and TRBJ2-1, with TRBD2 identical over 11 bases. The CDR3 DNA reads as TGTGCCAGCAGTAAGACTAGCGGGAAAGGCTATGAGCAGTTCTTC. This translates into CASSKTSGKGYEQFF.